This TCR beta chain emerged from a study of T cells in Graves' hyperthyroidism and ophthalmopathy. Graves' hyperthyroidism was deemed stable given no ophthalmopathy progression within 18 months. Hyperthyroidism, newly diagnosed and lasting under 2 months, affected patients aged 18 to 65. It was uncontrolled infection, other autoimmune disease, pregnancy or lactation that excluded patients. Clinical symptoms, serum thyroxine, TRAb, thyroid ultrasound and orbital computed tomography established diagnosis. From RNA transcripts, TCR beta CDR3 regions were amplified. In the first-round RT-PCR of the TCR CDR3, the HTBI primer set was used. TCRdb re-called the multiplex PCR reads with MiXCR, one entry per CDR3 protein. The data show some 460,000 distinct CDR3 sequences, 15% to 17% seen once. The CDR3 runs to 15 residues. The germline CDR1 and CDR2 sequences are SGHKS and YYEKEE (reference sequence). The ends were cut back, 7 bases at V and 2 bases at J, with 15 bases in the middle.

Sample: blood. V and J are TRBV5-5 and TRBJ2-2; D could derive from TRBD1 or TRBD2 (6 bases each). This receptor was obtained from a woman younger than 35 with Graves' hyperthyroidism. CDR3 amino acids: CASWMGGPNTGELFF. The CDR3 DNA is TGTGCCAGCTGGATGGGGGGCCCTAACACCGGGGAGCTGTTTTTT.